Following are 4 T cell receptor beta chains from one sample sequenced in a study of low-dose radiotherapy and immunotherapy resistance in tumors. Priming of first-strand cDNA relied on TRAV- and TRBV-specific primers (covering alpha and beta chains). TCR amplification ran roughly 21 PCR cycles using constant-region and V-primer adapter primers. TCRdb processed the reads anew with MiXCR; each CDR3 protein has one entry. The table includes around 13,000 distinct CDR3 sequences, approximately 70% detected once. These receptors all stem from a human donor with advanced metastatic prostate, ovarian, gallbladder or colorectal cancer (not recorded which). This table probably holds off-target reads from a library built for another chain.

The chain couples TRBV11-2 to TRBJ2-5, with TRBD1 matching over 8 bases. The CDR3 has 18 residues. Trimming took 3 bases from V and 2 from J; bases not matched to a gene: 14. Germline-derived CDR1 and CDR2 are SGHAT and FQNNGV. CDR3 protein: CASSLRPGGAYLQETQYF. DNA of the CDR3: TGTGCCAGCAGCTTGCGGCCAGGGGGCGCTTACCTGCAAGAGACCCAGTACTTC.

The V call is TRBV11-1, the J call TRBJ2-7, with D possibly called TRBD1 or TRBD2 (5 bases each). The V gene lost 5 bases and the J gene lost 0 bases, with 5 bases spanning the gap. This CDR3 has 12 amino acids. The V gene's germline CDR1 is SGHAT and CDR2 FQDESV (reference sequence). CDR3 loop: CASSGGSYEQYF. The CDR3 coding sequence is TGTGCCAGCAGCGGGGGCTCCTACGAGCAGTACTTC.

This chain joins TRBV19 and TRBJ1-5; TRBD1 is a possible D gene (5 bases). This CDR3 spans 15 amino acids. V shed 3 bases and J shed 5 bases, with 14 bases lying between them. Germline loops: CDR1 LNHDA, CDR2 SQIVND (reference sequence). The CDR3 region is CASSMRQGFDQPQHF. The CDR3 nucleotides are TGTGCCAGTAGTATGAGGCAGGGATTCGATCAGCCCCAGCATTTT.

The rearrangement uses TRBV7-2 and TRBJ1-2, with D perhaps matching TRBD1 (5 bases). V shed 4 bases and J shed 3 bases, with 12 bases lying between them. Germline assignment: CDR1 SGHTA and CDR2 FQGNSA. The CDR3 has 14 residues. The CDR3 loop is CASSYGTLDYGYTF. The CDR3 DNA reads as TGTGCCAGCAGCTATGGGACTTTGGACTATGGCTACACCTTC.